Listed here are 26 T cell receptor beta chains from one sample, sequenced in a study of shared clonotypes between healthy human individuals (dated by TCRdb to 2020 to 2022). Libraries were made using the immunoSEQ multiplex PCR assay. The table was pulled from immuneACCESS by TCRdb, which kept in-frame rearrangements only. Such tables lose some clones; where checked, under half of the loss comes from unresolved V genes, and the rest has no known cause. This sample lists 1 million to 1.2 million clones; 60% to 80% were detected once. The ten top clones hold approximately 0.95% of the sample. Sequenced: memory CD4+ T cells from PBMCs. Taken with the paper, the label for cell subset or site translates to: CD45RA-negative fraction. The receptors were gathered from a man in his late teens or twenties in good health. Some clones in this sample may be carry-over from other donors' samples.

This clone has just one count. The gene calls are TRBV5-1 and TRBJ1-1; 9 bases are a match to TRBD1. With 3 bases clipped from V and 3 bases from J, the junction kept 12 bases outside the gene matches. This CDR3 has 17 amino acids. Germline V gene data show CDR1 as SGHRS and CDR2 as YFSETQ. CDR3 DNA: TGCGCCAGCAGCTCCTTTGGACAGGGGATACGGGACACTGAAGCTTTCTTT. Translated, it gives CASSSFGQGIRDTEAFF.

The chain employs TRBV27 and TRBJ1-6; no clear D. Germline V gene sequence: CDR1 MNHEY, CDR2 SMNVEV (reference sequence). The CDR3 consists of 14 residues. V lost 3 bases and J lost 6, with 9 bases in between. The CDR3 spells CASSFLTVNSPLHF. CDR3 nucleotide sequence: TGTGCCAGCAGTTTCCTGACGGTTAATTCACCCCTCCACTTT.

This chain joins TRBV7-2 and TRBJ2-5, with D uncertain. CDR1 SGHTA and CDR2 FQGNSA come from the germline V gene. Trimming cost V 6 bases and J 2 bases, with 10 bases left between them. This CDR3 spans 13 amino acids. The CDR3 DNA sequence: TGTGCCAGCAGTTACAACAGACAAGAGACCCAGTACTTC. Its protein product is CASSYNRQETQYF.

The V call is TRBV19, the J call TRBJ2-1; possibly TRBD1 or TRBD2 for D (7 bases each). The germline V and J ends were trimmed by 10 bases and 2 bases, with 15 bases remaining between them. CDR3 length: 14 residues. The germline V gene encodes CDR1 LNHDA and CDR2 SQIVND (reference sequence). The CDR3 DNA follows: TGTGCCACAAGACAGGGAGGGACCTACAATGAGCAGTTCTTC. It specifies CATRQGGTYNEQFF.

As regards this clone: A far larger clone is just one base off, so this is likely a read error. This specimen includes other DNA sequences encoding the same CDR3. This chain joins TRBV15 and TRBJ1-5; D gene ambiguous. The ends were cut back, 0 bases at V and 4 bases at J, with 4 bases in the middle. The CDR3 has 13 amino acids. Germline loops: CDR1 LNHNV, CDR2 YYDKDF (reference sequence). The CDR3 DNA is TGTGCCACCAGCAGAGATTTTAATCAGCCCCAGCATTTT. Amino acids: CATSRDFNQPQHF.

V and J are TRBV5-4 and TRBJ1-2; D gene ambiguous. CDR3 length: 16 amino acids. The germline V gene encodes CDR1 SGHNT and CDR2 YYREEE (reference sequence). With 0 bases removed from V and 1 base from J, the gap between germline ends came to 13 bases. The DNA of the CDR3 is TGTGCCAGCAGCTTGGTCATCTCATCACTTAACTATGGCTACACCTTC. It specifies CASSLVISSLNYGYTF.

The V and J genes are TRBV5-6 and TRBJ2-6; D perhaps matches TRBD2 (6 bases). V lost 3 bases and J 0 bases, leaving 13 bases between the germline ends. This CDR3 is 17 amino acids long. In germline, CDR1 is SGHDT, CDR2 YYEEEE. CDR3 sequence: CASSYPPGDSGANVLTF. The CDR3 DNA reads TGTGCCAGCAGCTACCCGCCGGGAGACTCTGGGGCCAACGTCCTGACTTTC. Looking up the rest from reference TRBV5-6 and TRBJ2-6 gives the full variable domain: DAGVTQSPTHLIKTRGQQVTLRCSPKSGHDTVSWYQQALGQGPQFIFQYYEEEERQRGNFPDRFSGHQFPNYSSELNVNALLLGDSALYLCASSYPPGDSGANVLTFGAGSRLTVL.

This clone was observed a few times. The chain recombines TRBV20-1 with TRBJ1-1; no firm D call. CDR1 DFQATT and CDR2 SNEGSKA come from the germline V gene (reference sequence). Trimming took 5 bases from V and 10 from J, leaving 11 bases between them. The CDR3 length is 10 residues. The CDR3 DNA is TGCAGTGCTCTTAAGGGTGGAGCTTTCTTT. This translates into CSALKGGAFF.

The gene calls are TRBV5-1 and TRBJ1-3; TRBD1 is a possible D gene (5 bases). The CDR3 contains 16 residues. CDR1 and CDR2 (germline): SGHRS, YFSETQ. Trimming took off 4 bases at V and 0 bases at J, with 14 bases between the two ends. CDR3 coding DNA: TGCGCCAGCAGCACTAACGTGGGGACCTCTGGAAACACCATATATTTT. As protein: CASSTNVGTSGNTIYF.

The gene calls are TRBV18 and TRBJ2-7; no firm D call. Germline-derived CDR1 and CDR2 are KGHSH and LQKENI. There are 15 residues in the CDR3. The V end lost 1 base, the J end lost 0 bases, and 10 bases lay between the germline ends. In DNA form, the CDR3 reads TGTGCCAGCTCACCACGAGATCCGAGCTCCTACGAGCAGTACTTC. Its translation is CASSPRDPSSYEQYF.

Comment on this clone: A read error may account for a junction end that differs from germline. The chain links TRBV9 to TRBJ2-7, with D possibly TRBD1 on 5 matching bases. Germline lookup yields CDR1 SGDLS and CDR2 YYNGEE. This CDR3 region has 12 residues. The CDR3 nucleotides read TGTGCCAGCAGCGGGGGCTCCGACGAGCAGTACTTC. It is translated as CASSGGSDEQYF.

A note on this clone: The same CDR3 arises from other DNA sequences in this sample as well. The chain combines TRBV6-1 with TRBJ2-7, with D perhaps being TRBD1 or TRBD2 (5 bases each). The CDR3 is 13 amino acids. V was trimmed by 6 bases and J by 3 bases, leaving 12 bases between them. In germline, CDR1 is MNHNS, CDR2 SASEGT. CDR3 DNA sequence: TGTGCCAGCAGCCTCGGGACCCACTACGAGCAGTACTTC. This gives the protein CASSLGTHYEQYF.

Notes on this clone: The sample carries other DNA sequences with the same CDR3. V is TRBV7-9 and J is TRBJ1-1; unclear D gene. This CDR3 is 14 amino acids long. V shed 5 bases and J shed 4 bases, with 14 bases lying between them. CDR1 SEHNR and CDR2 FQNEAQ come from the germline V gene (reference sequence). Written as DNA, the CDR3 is TGTGCCAGCAGCCTGGCATTAGGGTCCACTGAAGCTTTCTTT. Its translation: CASSLALGSTEAFF.

CDR3 loop: CASSVYWTGEETQYF. CDR3 nucleotide sequence: TGCGCCAGCAGCGTTTACTGGACAGGGGAAGAGACCCAGTACTTC. The chain recombines TRBV4-3 with TRBJ2-5; TRBD1 matches at 9 bases. CDR3 length equals 15 residues. Germline CDR1 and CDR2: LGHNA and YSLEER. The J segment lost 3 bases and the V segment lost 5 bases, leaving 7 bases of the junction unmatched.

CDR3 sequence reads: CASSPPGGTPYNEQFF. CDR3 bases: TGTGCCAGCAGCCCGCCGGGGGGGACTCCATACAATGAGCAGTTCTTC. J is TRBJ2-1 and V is TRBV7-3; TRBD2 matches at 8 bases. The CDR3 sequence is 16 residues long. Trimming cost V 5 bases and J 4 bases; bases outside gene matches: 10. Germline V gene data show CDR1 as SGHTA and CDR2 as FQGTGA.

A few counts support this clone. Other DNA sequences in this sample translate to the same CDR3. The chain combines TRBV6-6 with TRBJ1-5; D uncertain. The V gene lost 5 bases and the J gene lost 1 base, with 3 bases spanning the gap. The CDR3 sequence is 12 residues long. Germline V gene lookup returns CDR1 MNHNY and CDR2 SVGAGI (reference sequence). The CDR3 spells CASSRSNQPQHF. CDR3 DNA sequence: TGTGCCAGCAGTAGGAGCAATCAGCCCCAGCATTTT.

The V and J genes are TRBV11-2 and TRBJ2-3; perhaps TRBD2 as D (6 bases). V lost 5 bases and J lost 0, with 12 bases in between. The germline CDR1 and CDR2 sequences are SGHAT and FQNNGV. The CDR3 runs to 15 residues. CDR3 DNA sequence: TGTGCCAGCAGCCCCGGACTAATTAGCACAGATACGCAGTATTTT. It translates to CASSPGLISTDTQYF.

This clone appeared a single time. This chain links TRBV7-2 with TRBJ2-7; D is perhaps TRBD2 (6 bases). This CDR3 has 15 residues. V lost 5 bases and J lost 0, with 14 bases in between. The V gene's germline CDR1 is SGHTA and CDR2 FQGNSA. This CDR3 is CASSHSGTSSYEQYF. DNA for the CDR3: TGTGCCAGCAGCCATAGCGGAACTAGCTCCTACGAGCAGTACTTC.

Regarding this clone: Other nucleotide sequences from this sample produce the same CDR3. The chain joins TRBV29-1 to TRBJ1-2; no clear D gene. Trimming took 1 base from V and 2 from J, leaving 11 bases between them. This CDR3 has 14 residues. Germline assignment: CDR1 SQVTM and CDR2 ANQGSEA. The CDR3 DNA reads TGCAGCGTTGAAGGACGGGGAGCGAACTATGGCTACACCTTC. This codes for CSVEGRGANYGYTF. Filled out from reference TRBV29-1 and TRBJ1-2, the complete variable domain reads SAVISQKPSRDICQRGTSLTIQCQVDSQVTMMFWYRQQPGQSLTLIATANQGSEATYESGFVIDKFPISRPNLTFSTLTVSNMSPEDSSIYLCSVEGRGANYGYTFGSGTRLTVV.

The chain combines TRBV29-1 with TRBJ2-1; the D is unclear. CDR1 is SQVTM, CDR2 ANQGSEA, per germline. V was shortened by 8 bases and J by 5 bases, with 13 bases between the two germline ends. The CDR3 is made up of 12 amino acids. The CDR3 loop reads CSLLVTHNEQFF. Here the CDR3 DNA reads TGCAGCCTGTTGGTGACCCACAATGAGCAGTTCTTC.

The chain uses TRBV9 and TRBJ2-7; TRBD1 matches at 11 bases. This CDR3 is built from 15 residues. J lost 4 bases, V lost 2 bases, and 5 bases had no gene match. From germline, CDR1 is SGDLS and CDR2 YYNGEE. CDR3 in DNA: TGTGCCAGCAGCGTCGGACAGGGGGCTTGGTACGAGCAGTACTTC. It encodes CASSVGQGAWYEQYF.

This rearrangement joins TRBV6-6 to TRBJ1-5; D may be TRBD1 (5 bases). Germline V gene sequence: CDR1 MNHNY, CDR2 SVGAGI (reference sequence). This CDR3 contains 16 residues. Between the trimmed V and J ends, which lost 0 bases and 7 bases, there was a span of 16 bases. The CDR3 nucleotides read TGTGCCAGCAGTTACTCTGTCGGGACGGCTCGGCAGCCCCAGCATTTT. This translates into CASSYSVGTARQPQHF.

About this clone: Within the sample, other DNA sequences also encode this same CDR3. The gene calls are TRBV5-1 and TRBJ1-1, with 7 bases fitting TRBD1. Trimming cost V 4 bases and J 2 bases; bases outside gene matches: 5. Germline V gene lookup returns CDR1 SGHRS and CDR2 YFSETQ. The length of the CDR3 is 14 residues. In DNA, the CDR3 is TGCGCCAGCAGCCCCGGGACAGCAAACACTGAAGCTTTCTTT. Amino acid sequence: CASSPGTANTEAFF.

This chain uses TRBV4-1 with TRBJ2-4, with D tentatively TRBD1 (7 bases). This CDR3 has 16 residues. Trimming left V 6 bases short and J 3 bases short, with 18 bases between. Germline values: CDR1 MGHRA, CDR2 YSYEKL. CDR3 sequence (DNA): TGCGCCAGCAGGCAACAGGGGACTGGAGGCAAAAACATTCAGTACTTC. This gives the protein CASRQQGTGGKNIQYF.

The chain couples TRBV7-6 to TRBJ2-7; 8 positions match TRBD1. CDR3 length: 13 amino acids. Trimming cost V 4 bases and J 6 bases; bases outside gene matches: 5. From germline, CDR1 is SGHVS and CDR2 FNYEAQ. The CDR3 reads CASSSRTGTEQYF. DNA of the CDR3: TGTGCCAGCAGCTCGCGGACAGGGACCGAGCAGTACTTC.

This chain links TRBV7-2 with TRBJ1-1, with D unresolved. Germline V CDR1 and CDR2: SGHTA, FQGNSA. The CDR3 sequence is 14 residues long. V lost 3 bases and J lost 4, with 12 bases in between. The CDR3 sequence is CASSLIREVTEAFF. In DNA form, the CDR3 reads TGTGCCAGCAGCTTGATTCGGGAGGTCACTGAAGCTTTCTTT.